This TCR beta chain stems from a study of control samples from healthy donors and cancer patients. Generated by immunoSEQ multiplex PCR, the TCRdb table keeps only in-frame clones and is missing some. In the table there are roughly 100,000 clones, just under 95% of which are singletons. Per germline, CDR1 KGHDR and CDR2 SFDVKD. V lost 3 bases and J lost 3, with 14 bases in between. The CDR3 runs 16 residues. Sequencing input: blood. The origin of this receptor is a human donor in good health. The donor label of this sample is uncertain. The chain carries TRBV24-1 and TRBJ1-5, with D perhaps matching TRBD1 (5 bases). CDR3 protein: CATSDGGTVINQPQHF. Here the CDR3 DNA reads TGTGCCACCAGTGATGGAGGGACGGTAATCAATCAGCCCCAGCATTTT.